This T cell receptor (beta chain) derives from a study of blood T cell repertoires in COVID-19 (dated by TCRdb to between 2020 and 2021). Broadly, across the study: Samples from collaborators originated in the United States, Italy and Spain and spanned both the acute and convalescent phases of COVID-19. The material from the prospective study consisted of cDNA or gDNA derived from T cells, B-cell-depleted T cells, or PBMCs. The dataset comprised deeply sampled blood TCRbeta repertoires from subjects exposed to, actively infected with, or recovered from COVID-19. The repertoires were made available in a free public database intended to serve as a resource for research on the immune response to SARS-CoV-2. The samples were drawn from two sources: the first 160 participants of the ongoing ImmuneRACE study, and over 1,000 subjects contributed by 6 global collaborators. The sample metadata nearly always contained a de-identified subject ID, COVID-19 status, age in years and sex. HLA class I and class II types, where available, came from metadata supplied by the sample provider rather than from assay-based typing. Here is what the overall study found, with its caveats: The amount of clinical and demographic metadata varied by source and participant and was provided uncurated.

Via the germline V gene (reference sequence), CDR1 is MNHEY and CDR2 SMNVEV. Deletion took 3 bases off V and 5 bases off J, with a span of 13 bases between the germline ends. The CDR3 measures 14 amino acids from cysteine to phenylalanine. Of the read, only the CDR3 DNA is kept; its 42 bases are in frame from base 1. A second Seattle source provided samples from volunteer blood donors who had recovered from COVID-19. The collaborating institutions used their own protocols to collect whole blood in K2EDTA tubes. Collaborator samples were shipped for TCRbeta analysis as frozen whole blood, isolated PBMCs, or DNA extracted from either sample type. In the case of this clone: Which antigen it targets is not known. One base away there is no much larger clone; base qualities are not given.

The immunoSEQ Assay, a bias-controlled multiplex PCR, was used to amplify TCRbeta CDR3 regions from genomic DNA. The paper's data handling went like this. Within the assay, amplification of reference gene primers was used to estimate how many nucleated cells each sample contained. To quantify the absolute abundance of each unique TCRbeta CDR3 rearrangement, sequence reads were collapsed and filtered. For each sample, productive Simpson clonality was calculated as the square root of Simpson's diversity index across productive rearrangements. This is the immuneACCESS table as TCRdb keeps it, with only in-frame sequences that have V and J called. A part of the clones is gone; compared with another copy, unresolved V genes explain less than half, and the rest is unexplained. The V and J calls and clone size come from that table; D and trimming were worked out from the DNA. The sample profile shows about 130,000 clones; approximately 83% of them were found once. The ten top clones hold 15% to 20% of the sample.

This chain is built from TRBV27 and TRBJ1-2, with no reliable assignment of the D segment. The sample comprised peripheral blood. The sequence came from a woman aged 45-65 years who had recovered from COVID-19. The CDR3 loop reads CASSFRGEVYGYTF. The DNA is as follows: TGTGCCAGCAGTTTTCGGGGTGAGGTTTATGGCTACACCTTC.